The 11 T cell receptor beta chains given below trace back to one sample, sequenced in a study of shared clonotypes between healthy human individuals. Here immunoSEQ multiplex PCR was the method, and the copy in TCRdb shows in-frame clones only, minus some. This sample carries about 770,000 clones, roughly two thirds of them seen once, and the ten largest clones take about 1.7%. The material sequenced was memory CD4+ T cells sorted from blood. Subset given: CD45RA-negative fraction. The receptors here all came from a young woman in good health.

In regard to this clone: Being one base from a much bigger clone, this may be a read error. Additional DNA sequences in this sample encode the identical CDR3. The V and J genes are TRBV11-2 and TRBJ2-1; D perhaps matches TRBD2 (6 bases). The CDR3 totals 14 residues. V shed 5 bases and J shed 0 bases, with 8 bases lying between them. The germline CDR1 and CDR2 sequences are SGHAT and FQNNGV. The CDR3, as DNA: TGTGCCAGCAGCCCCGGGAGCTCCTACAATGAGCAGTTCTTC. It encodes CASSPGSSYNEQFF.

The rearrangement uses TRBV5-8 and TRBJ2-2; D gene ambiguous. Germline CDR1 and CDR2: SGHTS and YDEGEE. V lost 4 bases to trimming and J lost 6 bases, with 10 bases between them. The CDR3 has 13 residues. The CDR3 nucleotides read TGTGCCAGCAGCGCCAATCAGGCCGGGGAGCTGTTTTTT. Encoded protein: CASSANQAGELFF.

The V gene is TRBV27, the J gene TRBJ2-7; 10 positions match TRBD1. V dropped 10 bases and J dropped 2; count of bases not matched to a gene: 8. The germline gives CDR1 MNHEY, CDR2 SMNVEV (reference sequence). The CDR3 is 14 residues long. CDR3 nucleotide sequence: TGTGCCATCAAACCGGGACAGGGGACCTACGAGCAGTACTTC. Its translation: CAIKPGQGTYEQYF.

The V and J genes are TRBV18 and TRBJ2-7, with 10 bases identical to TRBD2. The ends lost 6 bases at V and 5 bases at J; junction bases unmatched: 10. The CDR3 has 15 amino acids. The germline V gene encodes CDR1 KGHSH and CDR2 LQKENI. The CDR3: CASSTGPLAGDEQYF. The CDR3 nucleotides read TGTGCCAGCTCCACCGGCCCCCTAGCGGGAGACGAGCAGTACTTC.

V gene TRBV5-1 combines with J gene TRBJ2-5; a possible D gene is TRBD1 (5 bases). The closer fit of TRBJ2-7 to the DNA end suggests the J call may be wrong. Germline V lookup: CDR1 SGHRS, CDR2 YFSETQ. The CDR3 covers 13 residues. The CDR3 spells CASSSDSSYEQYF. CDR3 in DNA: TGCGCCAGCAGTTCCGACAGCTCCTACGAGCAGTACTTC.

The genes are TRBV30 and TRBJ2-7, with 9 bases that match TRBD1. Trimming at V came to 3 bases and at J to 5 bases, leaving 2 bases not matched to a gene. The germline gives CDR1 GTSNPN, CDR2 SVGIG (reference sequence). The CDR3 loop spans 12 amino acids. CDR3 region: CAWSGTGNEQYF. The CDR3 coding sequence is TGTGCCTGGAGCGGGACAGGGAACGAGCAGTACTTC.

This clone has only one observation. This sequence joins TRBV7-8 and TRBJ2-1; TRBD2 matches 8 bases. The germline V gene encodes CDR1 SGHVS and CDR2 FQNEAQ. This CDR3 is built from 14 residues. V shed 5 bases, J shed 6 bases, and the junction held 6 bases outside the gene matches. The CDR3 DNA sequence: TGTGCCAGCAGCCTGCGGGAGGCTACCAATGAGCAGTTCTTC. Residues: CASSLREATNEQFF.

This chain joins TRBV12-1 and TRBJ2-1; the listed D gene, TRBD2, was not tested against the DNA. TRBV12-1 is labeled a pseudogene. CDR3 size: 18 residues. The CDR3 DNA reads as TGTGCCAGCAGCTTTGAAGCTAGCGGGATGCCCTCCTACAATGAGCAGTTCTTC. Residues: CASSFEASGMPSYNEQFF.

This clone was seen a single time. The chain links TRBV18 to TRBJ2-2, with D maybe TRBD2 (5 bases). V lost 0 bases and J 5 bases, leaving 10 bases between the germline ends. The CDR3 spans 15 residues. CDR1 and CDR2 (germline): KGHSH, LQKENI. The chain's CDR3 is CASSPPGRTTGELFF. Written as DNA, the CDR3 is TGTGCCAGCTCACCACCGGGCAGGACTACCGGGGAGCTGTTTTTT.

This sequence joins TRBV6-1 and TRBJ1-2; D gene unclear. The CDR3 sequence is 15 residues long. The V and J ends lost 2 bases and 3 bases respectively, with 13 bases between them. Germline CDR1 reads MNHNS; CDR2 reads SASEGT. The CDR3 spells CASSEIGFGDYGYTF. CDR3 nucleotide sequence: TGTGCCAGCAGTGAAATCGGTTTCGGCGACTATGGCTACACCTTC.

The chain recombines TRBV7-7 with TRBJ2-3; D is uncertain. Trimming shortened V by 5 bases and J by 3 bases, and 21 bases separated the two germline ends. CDR3 length: 17 residues. The germline gives CDR1 SSHAT, CDR2 FNYEAQ (reference sequence). Written as DNA, the CDR3 is TGTGCCAGCAGCCGCCTTCCCCCCGTTGGGCGGACAGATACGCAGTATTTT. This sequence encodes CASSRLPPVGRTDTQYF.